This T cell receptor beta chain was observed in a study of blood T cell repertoires in COVID-19. Study summary: The origin of the acute and convalescent COVID-19 samples was the United States, Italy and Spain. Sources were T cells, B-cell-depleted T cells, or PBMCs; the material itself was cDNA or gDNA.

As processed by the authors: Researchers report that nucleated cell counts were estimated from reference gene primer amplification. Clones were sequenced by immunoSEQ multiplex PCR, and TCRdb holds only the in-frame ones, with some missing. The DNA was the basis for D and trimming; V, J and clone size are from that table. The sample shows about 87,000 clones, around 85% of them seen only once. Unmatched junction bases numbered 5, after V lost 0 bases and J lost 6 bases. Germline CDR1 and CDR2: SGHRS and YFSETQ. This CDR3 has 15 residues. This sequence originates from a woman older than 75 with active or convalescent COVID-19. The chain has TRBV5-1 and TRBJ2-1, with TRBD1 matching 8 bases. What was sequenced was peripheral blood. The chain's CDR3 is CASSLAGGRGNEQFF. DNA for the CDR3: TGCGCCAGCAGCTTGGCAGGGGGCAGGGGCAATGAGCAGTTCTTC.